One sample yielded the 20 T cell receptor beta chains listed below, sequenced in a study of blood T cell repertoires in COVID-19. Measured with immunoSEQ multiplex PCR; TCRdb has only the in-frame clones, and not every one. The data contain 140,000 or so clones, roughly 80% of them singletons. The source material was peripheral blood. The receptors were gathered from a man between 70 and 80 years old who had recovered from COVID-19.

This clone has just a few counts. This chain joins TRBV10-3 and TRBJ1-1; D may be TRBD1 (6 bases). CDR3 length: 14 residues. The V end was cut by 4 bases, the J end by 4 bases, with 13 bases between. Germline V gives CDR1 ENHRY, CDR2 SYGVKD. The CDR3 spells CAISVQGMGTEAFF. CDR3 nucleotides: TGTGCCATCAGTGTCCAGGGGATGGGCACTGAAGCTTTCTTT.

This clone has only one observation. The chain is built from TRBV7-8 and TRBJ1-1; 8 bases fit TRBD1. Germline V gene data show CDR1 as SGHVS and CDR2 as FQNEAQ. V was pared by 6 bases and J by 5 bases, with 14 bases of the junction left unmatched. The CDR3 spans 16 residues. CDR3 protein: CASRAQEQGAETEAFF. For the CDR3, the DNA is TGTGCCAGCAGGGCTCAAGAGCAGGGGGCAGAGACTGAAGCTTTCTTT.

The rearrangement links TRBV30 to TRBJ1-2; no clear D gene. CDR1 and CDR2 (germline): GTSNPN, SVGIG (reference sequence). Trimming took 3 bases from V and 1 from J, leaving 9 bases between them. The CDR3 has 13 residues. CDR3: CAWSPKLNYGYTF. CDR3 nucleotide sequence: TGTGCCTGGAGCCCCAAGCTTAACTATGGCTACACCTTC.

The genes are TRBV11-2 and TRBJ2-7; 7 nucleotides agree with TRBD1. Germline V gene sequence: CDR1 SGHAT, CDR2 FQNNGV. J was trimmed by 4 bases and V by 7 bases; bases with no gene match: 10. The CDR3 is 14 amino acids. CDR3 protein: CASTLGTAKYEQYF. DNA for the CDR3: TGTGCCAGCACCCTTGGGACAGCTAAGTACGAGCAGTACTTC.

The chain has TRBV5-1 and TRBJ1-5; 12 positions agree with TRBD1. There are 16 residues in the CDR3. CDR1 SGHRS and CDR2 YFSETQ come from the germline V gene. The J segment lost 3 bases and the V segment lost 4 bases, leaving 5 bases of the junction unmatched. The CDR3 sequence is CASSEGQGAVNQPQHF. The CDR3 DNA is TGCGCCAGCAGCGAGGGACAGGGGGCGGTCAATCAGCCCCAGCATTTT. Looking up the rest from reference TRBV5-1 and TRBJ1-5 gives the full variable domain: KAGVTQTPRYLIKTRGQQVTLSCSPISGHRSVSWYQQTPGQGLQFLFEYFSETQRNKGNFPGRFSGRQFSNSRSEMNVSTLELGDSALYLCASSEGQGAVNQPQHFGDGTRLSIL.

The CDR3 region has the DNA TGTGCCAGCAGTTACCCTGGTCTAGGGGTAGGTGAGCAGTTCTTC. Protein product: CASSYPGLGVGEQFF. The chain has TRBV6-5 and TRBJ2-1; D may be TRBD1 (5 bases). Germline values: CDR1 MNHEY, CDR2 SVGAGI. The germline V and J ends were trimmed by 2 bases and 9 bases, with 17 bases remaining between them. The CDR3 sequence is 15 residues long.

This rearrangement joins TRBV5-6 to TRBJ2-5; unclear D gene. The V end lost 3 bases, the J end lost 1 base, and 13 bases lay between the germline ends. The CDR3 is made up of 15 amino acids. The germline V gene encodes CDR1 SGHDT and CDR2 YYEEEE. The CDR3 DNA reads TGTGCCAGCAGCTCGGCTTTTGCAGGCCAAGAGACCCAGTACTTC. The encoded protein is CASSSAFAGQETQYF.

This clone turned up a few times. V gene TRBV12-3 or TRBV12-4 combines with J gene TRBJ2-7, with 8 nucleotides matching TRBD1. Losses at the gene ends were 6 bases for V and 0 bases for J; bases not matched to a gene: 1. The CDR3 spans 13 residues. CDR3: CASRDRDSYEQYF. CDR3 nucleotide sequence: TGTGCCAGCAGGGACAGGGACTCCTACGAGCAGTACTTC.

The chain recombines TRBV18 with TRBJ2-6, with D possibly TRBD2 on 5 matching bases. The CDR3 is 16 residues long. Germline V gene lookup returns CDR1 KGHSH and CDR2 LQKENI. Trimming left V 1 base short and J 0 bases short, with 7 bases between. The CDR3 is CASSPLRVSGANVLTF. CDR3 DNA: TGTGCCAGCTCACCACTGAGGGTCTCTGGGGCCAACGTCCTGACTTTC.

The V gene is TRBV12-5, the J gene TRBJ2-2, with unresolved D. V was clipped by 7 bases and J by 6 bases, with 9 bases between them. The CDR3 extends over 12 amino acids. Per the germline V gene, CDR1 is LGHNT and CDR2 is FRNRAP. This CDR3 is CASAREAGELFF. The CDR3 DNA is TGTGCTAGTGCCCGCGAAGCCGGGGAGCTGTTTTTT.

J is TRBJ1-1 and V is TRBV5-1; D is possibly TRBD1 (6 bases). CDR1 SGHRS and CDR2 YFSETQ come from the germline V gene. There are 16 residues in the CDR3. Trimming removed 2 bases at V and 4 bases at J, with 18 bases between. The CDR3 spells CASSFVQGISGTEAFF. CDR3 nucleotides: TGCGCCAGCAGCTTTGTCCAGGGGATATCAGGCACTGAAGCTTTCTTT.

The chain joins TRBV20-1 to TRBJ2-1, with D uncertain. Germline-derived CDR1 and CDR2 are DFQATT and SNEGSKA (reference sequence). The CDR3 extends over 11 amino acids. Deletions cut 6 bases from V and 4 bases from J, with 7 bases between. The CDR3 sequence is CSANEYNEQFF. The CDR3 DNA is TGCAGTGCGAACGAGTACAATGAGCAGTTCTTC.

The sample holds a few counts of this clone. The CDR3 loop is CASRGTGDPEQYF. CDR3 nucleotides: TGTGCCAGCCGGGGGACAGGGGATCCCGAGCAGTACTTC. This chain connects TRBV7-2 to TRBJ2-7, with TRBD1 matching 10 bases. J gave up 6 bases and V 8 bases, and 7 bases lay outside the gene matches. CDR1 is SGHTA, CDR2 FQGNSA, per germline. The CDR3 covers 13 residues.

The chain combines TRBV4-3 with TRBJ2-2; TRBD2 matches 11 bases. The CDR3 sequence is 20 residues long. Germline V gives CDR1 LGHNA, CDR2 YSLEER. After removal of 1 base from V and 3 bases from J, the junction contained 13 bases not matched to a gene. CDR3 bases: TGCGCCAGCAGCCAAGGAGCGGCGAGTAGCGGGAGGGCGTACACCGGGGAGCTGTTTTTT. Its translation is CASSQGAASSGRAYTGELFF.

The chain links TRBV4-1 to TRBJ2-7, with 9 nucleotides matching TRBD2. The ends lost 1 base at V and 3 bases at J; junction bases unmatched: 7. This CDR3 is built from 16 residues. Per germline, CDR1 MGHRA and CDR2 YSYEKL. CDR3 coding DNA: TGCGCCAGCAGCCAAGGCCGGGCTAGCGGGGTCTACGAGCAGTACTTC. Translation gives CASSQGRASGVYEQYF.

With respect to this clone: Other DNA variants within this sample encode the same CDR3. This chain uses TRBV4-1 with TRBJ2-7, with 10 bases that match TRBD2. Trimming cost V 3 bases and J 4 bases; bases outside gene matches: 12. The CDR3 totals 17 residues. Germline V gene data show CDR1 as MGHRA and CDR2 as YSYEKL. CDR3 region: CASSQGEGSGRAYEQYF. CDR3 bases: TGCGCCAGCAGCCAGGGCGAGGGGAGCGGGAGGGCATACGAGCAGTACTTC.

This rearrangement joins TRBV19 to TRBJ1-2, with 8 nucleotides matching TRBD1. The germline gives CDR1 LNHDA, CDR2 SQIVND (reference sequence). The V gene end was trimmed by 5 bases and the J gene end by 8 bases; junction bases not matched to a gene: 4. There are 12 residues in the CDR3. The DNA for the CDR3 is TGTGCCAGTAGTTCGACAGGGGCGGGCTACACCTTC. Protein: CASSSTGAGYTF.

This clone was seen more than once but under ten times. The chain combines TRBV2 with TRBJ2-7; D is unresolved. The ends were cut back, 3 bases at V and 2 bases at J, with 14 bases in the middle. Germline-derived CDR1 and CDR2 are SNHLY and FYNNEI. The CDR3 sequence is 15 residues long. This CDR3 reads CASSDRLLGAYEQYF. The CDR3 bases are TGTGCCAGCAGTGACAGGCTCCTTGGCGCCTACGAGCAGTACTTC.

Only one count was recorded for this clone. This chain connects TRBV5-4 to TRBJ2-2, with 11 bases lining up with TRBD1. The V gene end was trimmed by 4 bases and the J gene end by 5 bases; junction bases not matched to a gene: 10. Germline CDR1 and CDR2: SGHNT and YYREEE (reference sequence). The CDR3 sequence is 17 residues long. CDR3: CASSTRTGGAGTGELFF. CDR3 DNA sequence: TGTGCCAGCAGCACCCGGACAGGGGGCGCCGGGACCGGGGAGCTGTTTTTT.

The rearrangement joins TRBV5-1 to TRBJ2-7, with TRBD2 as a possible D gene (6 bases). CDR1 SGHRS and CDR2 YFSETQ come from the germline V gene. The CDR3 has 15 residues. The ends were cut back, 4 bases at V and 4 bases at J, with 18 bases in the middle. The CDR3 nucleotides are TGCGCCAGCAGCAAGCGAGGACTACTGACTTACGAGCAGTACTTC. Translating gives CASSKRGLLTYEQYF.